This T cell receptor (beta chain) derives from a study of radiation and T cells in renal cell carcinoma. Time point of the sample: baseline pretreatment blood. The treatment denotes: 15 Gy SBRT to primary tumor, nephrectomy 4 weeks later. Serial blood draws occurred at baseline and 2 and 4 weeks post-SBRT. Clear cell pathology was present in this patient's renal cell carcinoma. The V gene's germline CDR1 is SGHRS and CDR2 YFSETQ. This CDR3 comprises 16 residues. V shed 0 bases and J shed 0 bases, with 9 bases lying between them. The assay was immunoSEQ multiplex PCR, and TCRdb's table has in-frame clones only and misses some. The sample holds 120,000 to 150,000 clones; around 89% are singletons and the top ten take roughly 4.1%.

V is TRBV5-1 and J is TRBJ2-2; D gene uncertain. The material sequenced was blood, taken from a patient whose treatment included radiotherapy and nephrectomy. This receptor was identified in a woman in her 70s with renal cell carcinoma. The CDR3 region is CASSLGYSANTGELFF. For the CDR3, the DNA is TGCGCCAGCAGCTTGGGTTATTCAGCGAACACCGGGGAGCTGTTTTTT.